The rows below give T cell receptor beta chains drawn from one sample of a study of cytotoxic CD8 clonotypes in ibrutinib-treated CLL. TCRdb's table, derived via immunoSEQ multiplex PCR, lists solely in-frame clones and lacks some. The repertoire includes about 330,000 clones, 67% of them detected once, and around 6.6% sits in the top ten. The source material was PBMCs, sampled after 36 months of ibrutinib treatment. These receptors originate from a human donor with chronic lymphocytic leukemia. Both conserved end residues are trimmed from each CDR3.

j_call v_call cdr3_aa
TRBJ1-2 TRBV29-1 SAPSERSQGYGYT
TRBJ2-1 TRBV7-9 ASSPPLWGLDDEQF
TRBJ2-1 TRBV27 ASSLGTRGREQF
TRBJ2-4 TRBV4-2 ASSQAAGGVQNIQY
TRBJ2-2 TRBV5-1 ASSLNTANTGELF
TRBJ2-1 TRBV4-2 ASSLIGLAGDHYNEQF
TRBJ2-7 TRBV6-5 ASSNRDWREQY
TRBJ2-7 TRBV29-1 SVEMDRVGDEQY
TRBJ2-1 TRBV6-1 ASSEEGWGRNEQF
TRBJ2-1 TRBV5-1 ASSFMSGGDNEQF
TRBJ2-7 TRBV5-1 ASSLDSAHGYEQY
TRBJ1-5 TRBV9 ASSGGVGGNQPQH
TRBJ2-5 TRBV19 ASNLRGGETQY
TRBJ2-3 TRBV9 ASSDLWWAKTDTQY
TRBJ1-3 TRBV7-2 ASSLPAWGTGNTIY
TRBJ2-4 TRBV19 ASSLNPGHGGKNIQY
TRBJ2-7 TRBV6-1 ATARGTGEQY